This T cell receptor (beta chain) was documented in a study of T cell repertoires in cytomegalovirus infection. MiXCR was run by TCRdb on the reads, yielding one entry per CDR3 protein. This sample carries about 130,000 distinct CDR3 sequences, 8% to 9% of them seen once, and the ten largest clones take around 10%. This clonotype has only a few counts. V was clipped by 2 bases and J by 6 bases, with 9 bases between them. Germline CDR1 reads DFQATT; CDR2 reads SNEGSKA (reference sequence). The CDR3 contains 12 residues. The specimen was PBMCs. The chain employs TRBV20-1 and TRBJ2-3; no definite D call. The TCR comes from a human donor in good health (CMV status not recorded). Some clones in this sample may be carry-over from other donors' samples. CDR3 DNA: TGCAGTGCTAGACGTGCTACGGATACGCAGTATTTT. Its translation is CSARRATDTQYF.